The 18 T cell receptor beta chains in this list originate from one sample, sequenced in a study of post-analysis software for immune sequencing data. Study outcomes and limitations: In patients, TRBV5-6, TRBV5-1 and TRBV20-1 belonged to four or five TRBV segments found more frequently than in controls.

These TCRs are of unknown antigen specificity. The library was made from cDNA and included unique molecular identifiers. TCRdb reprocessed the PCR reads with MiXCR, giving one entry per CDR3 protein. The sample consists of some 260,000 distinct CDR3 sequences, 36% of them appearing once. Sequencing used blood. These receptor sequences come from a girl aged 10 to 17 with multiple sclerosis.

Comments on this clonotype: This could be a read error, since a much larger clone is one nucleotide away. V usage is TRBV5-1 and J usage is TRBJ1-1, with D unresolved. V gave up 0 bases and J gave up 3 bases, with 12 bases separating them. Germline V gene sequence: CDR1 SGHRS, CDR2 YFSETQ. The CDR3 length is 15 residues. The CDR3 sequence is CASSLGAGVDTEAFF. CDR3 DNA: TGCGCCAGCAGCTTGGGCGCAGGAGTGGACACTGAAGCTTTCTTT. Together with reference TRBV5-1 and TRBJ1-1, the CDR3 gives the full variable domain: KAGVTQTPRYLIKTRGQQVTLSCSPISGHRSVSWYQQTPGQGLQFLFEYFSETQRNKGNFPGRFSGRQFSNSRSEMNVSTLELGDSALYLCASSLGAGVDTEAFFGQGTRLTVV.

This clonotype has a count of ten or more. The chain has TRBV20-1 and TRBJ2-5; TRBD1 agrees at 8 bases. The CDR3 extends over 13 amino acids. Germline-derived CDR1 and CDR2 are DFQATT and SNEGSKA (reference sequence). V lost 5 bases and J lost 4; bases outside the gene matches: 6. The CDR3 DNA follows: TGCAGTGCTCCCCAGGGGGCCACAGAGACCCAGTACTTC. The encoded protein is CSAPQGATETQYF.

This clonotype was counted many times. The V and J genes are TRBV7-2 and TRBJ1-2, with D tentatively TRBD1 (6 bases). CDR3 size: 12 residues. Germline V gives CDR1 SGHTA, CDR2 FQGNSA. V was clipped by 10 bases and J by 6 bases, with 15 bases between them. The CDR3 loop is CATPRGAHGYTF. The CDR3 DNA reads as TGTGCCACCCCGCGGGGGGCGCATGGCTACACCTTC. Filled out from reference TRBV7-2 and TRBJ1-2, the complete variable domain reads GAGVSQSPSNKVTEKGKDVELRCDPISGHTALYWYRQSLGQGLEFLIYFQGNSAPDKSGLPSDRFSAERTGGSVSTLTIQRTQQEDSAVYLCATPRGAHGYTFGSGTRLTVV.

This clonotype was recorded many times. V and J are TRBV5-1 and TRBJ1-2; 7 bases map to TRBD1. From germline, CDR1 is SGHRS and CDR2 YFSETQ. V lost 4 bases, J lost 4 bases, and 10 bases stayed unmatched. This CDR3 has 15 amino acids. The CDR3 sequence: CASSLDRAPLYGYTF. The CDR3 DNA is TGCGCCAGCAGCCTTGACAGGGCCCCACTCTATGGCTACACCTTC.

This clonotype has more than one count but fewer than ten. The chain recombines TRBV5-1 with TRBJ1-1, with TRBD1 matching 7 bases. V lost 4 bases to trimming and J lost 7 bases; unmatched junction nucleotides: 10. Germline loops: CDR1 SGHRS, CDR2 YFSETQ. This CDR3 has 14 amino acids. The CDR3 DNA reads as TGCGCCAGCAGCCCGGGACAGTCCATAAATGAAGCTTTCTTT. Amino acid sequence: CASSPGQSINEAFF.

This clonotype showed up just once. This may arise from a read error, as a much more abundant clone is one base away. The chain combines TRBV7-6 with TRBJ2-7; the D is unclear. Germline-derived CDR1 and CDR2 are SGHVS and FNYEAQ. There are 13 residues in the CDR3. The CDR3 region is CTSSLTDYYEQYF. As DNA, the CDR3 is TGTACCAGCAGCTTAACGGATTACTACGAGCAGTACTTC.

As to this clonotype: A much larger clonotype is one base distant, so this may be a read error. The chain links TRBV28 to TRBJ2-1; 11 bases are shared with TRBD2. The CDR3 runs 15 residues. Germline lookup yields CDR1 MDHEN and CDR2 SYDVKM. As DNA, the CDR3 is TGTGCCAGCAGTAGCAGACTAGCGGGGTACAATGGGCAGTTCTTC. It specifies CASSSRLAGYNGQFF.

The genes are TRBV5-6 and TRBJ1-1; 9 bases line up with TRBD1. The CDR3 consists of 15 residues. The J segment lost 3 bases and the V segment lost 4 bases, leaving 7 bases of the junction unmatched. Looked up from germline, CDR1 is SGHDT and CDR2 is YYEEEE. The CDR3 DNA reads TGTGCCAGCAGCCCCCAACAGGGGGCCTACACTGAAGCTTTCTTT. As protein: CASSPQQGAYTEAFF.

J is TRBJ2-5 and V is TRBV4-3; 10 bases are shared with TRBD1. The J call may not be correct, given that the DNA end is closer to TRBJ2-7. There are 15 residues in the CDR3. Germline assignment: CDR1 LGHNA and CDR2 YSLEER. CDR3 coding DNA: TGCGCCAGCAGCCAAGAGTGGACAGGGGGCTACGAGCAGTACTTC. It is translated as CASSQEWTGGYEQYF.

This clonotype was seen repeatedly, ten times or more. The J gene is TRBJ1-1, the V gene TRBV20-1; 8 bases are shared with TRBD1. The V gene end was trimmed by 2 bases and the J gene end by 4 bases; junction bases not matched to a gene: 6. The CDR3 sequence is 14 residues long. Germline V gene sequence: CDR1 DFQATT, CDR2 SNEGSKA (reference sequence). The CDR3 coding sequence is TGCAGTGCTAGATTCCCGGACAGGGCCACTGAAGCTTTCTTT. Protein product: CSARFPDRATEAFF.

This chain connects TRBV19 to TRBJ2-1; 10 bases align to TRBD1. J lost 1 base, V lost 3 bases, and 6 bases had no gene match. In germline, CDR1 is LNHDA, CDR2 SQIVND (reference sequence). CDR3 length equals 17 residues. The CDR3 sequence: CASSMFRQGASYNEQFF. The CDR3 region has the DNA TGTGCCAGTAGTATGTTTAGACAGGGGGCGTCCTACAATGAGCAGTTCTTC.

The V gene is TRBV12-3 or TRBV12-4, the J gene TRBJ1-1, with D possibly TRBD1 on 6 matching bases. The V end lost 1 base, the J end lost 7 bases, and 13 bases lay between the germline ends. This CDR3 is built from 14 residues. The CDR3 reads CASSLEGQRGEAFF. As DNA, the CDR3 is TGTGCCAGCAGTTTAGAGGGACAACGAGGTGAAGCTTTCTTT.

This clonotype has at least ten counts. The V call is TRBV7-2, the J call TRBJ1-1, with D hard to call. The germline V and J ends were trimmed by 5 bases and 1 base, with 11 bases remaining between them. The CDR3 covers 14 residues. Germline loops: CDR1 SGHTA, CDR2 FQGNSA. The CDR3 DNA is TGTGCCAGCAGCCCAATGTGGGGGAACACTGAAGCTTTCTTT. Its protein is CASSPMWGNTEAFF.

The rearrangement uses TRBV4-1 and TRBJ2-5; D is unresolved. The V end lost 0 bases, the J end lost 4 bases, and 9 bases lay between the germline ends. Germline V gene lookup returns CDR1 MGHRA and CDR2 YSYEKL. This CDR3 spans 14 amino acids. CDR3 loop: CASSQDGQVETQYF. As DNA, the CDR3 is TGCGCCAGCAGCCAAGACGGGCAGGTAGAGACCCAGTACTTC.

The chain is built from TRBV14 and TRBJ1-1, with D possibly being TRBD1 (6 bases). Germline loops: CDR1 SGHDN, CDR2 FVKESK. Trimming stripped 1 base from V and 5 bases from J, with 14 bases between. This CDR3 is 15 amino acids long. For the CDR3, the DNA is TGTGCCAGCAGCCAAGCACCGGCGGGGACAACTGAAGCTTTCTTT. Encoded protein: CASSQAPAGTTEAFF.

In regard to this clonotype: Being one base from a much bigger clone, this may be a read error. The chain employs TRBV29-1 and TRBJ1-2; weak D call: TRBD1 (5 bases). Trimming left V 6 bases short and J 10 bases short, with 24 bases between. Germline V gene sequence: CDR1 SQVTM, CDR2 ANQGSEA. The CDR3 totals 14 residues. The CDR3, as DNA: TGCAGCGTCGCCGGGGACGGGCATGGGTGGGACTACACCTTC. This translates into CSVAGDGHGWDYTF.

This clonotype has a single count. The chain couples TRBV29-1 to TRBJ1-4; D unclear. CDR3 size: 14 residues. V was shortened by 3 bases and J by 8 bases, with 16 bases between the two germline ends. CDR1 is SQVTM and CDR2 is ANQGSEA in the germline V gene. The chain's CDR3 is CSVDVNNSREKLFF. CDR3 DNA sequence: TGCAGCGTTGATGTCAATAACTCTCGCGAAAAACTGTTTTTT.

The chain couples TRBV20-1 to TRBJ2-1; tentatively, D is TRBD1 (5 bases). Germline CDR1 DFQATT, CDR2 SNEGSKA (reference sequence). The V and J ends lost 7 bases and 8 bases respectively, with 12 bases between them. The CDR3 consists of 11 residues. CDR3 amino acids: CSVSQGDEQFF. The CDR3 bases are TGCAGTGTTAGCCAAGGGGATGAGCAGTTCTTC.